This T cell receptor (beta chain) appears in the sequencing data of a study of T cells in Graves' hyperthyroidism and ophthalmopathy (dated by TCRdb to the late 2010s). Broadly, across the study: Peripheral blood samples were taken at initial diagnosis, before any treatment was given. A discovery cohort of around 100 patients, 43 with Graves' ophthalmopathy and approximately 60 with stable Graves' hyperthyroidism, was used to find distinguishing TCR V-J signatures. Prospective prediction of ophthalmopathy was tested in an independent validation cohort consisting of 18 to 20 hyperthyroidism patients and some 15 patients who later progressed to ophthalmopathy. TCR Vbeta CDR3 sequencing of fewer than 150 peripheral blood samples (approximately 44 ophthalmopathy, approximately 80 hyperthyroidism and around 17 progressor patients) is reported in the paper. The study also compared thyroid tissue and blood T-cell repertoires from a handful of Graves' hyperthyroidism patients. Once sampling was done, hyperthyroidism patients were given methimazole at a starting dose of 30 mg daily, whereas ophthalmopathy patients were given high-dose intravenous methylprednisolone. The 85 to 100 discovery patients were divided at random into training and test sets in a 7:3 ratio.

In the ophthalmopathy patients, disease was moderately to severely active, with a Clinical Activity Score of 3 or more, a NOSPECS grade of 4 or more, and a duration of less than 3 months. Patients with uncontrolled infections, other autoimmune diseases, pregnancy or lactation were excluded. Diagnoses were established on the basis of clinical symptoms, serum thyroxine and TRAb, thyroid ultrasound, and orbital computed tomography. PBMCs were isolated from 7.5 to 10 ml of fresh peripheral blood by Ficoll-Paque density gradient centrifugation. Total RNA was extracted with Trizol reagent, and quality was checked on an Agilent 2100 Bioanalyzer. TCR beta CDR3 regions were amplified from RNA transcripts. A first-round RT-PCR of the TCR CDR3 used the HTBI primer set with the Qiagen OneStep RT-PCR kit. The libraries were constructed in a second round of multiplex PCR and then size-selected and purified. Paired-end sequencing of the libraries was performed with 100 bp reads on an Illumina HiSeq2000. Under the source paper's analysis protocol: SOAPnuke was used to process the raw data, throwing out any read that contained adapters or uncalled bases, had a mean Phred below 15, or lacked an exact constant-primer or identifier match. High-quality paired reads were merged with COPE v1.2.5, and unique nucleotide sequences were defined as clonotypes. Clonotypes were aligned to IMGT TRBV, TRBD and TRBJ reference segments using MiTCR v1.1. Analysis was restricted to V-J combinations with a frequency above 0.0001, which covered about 99% of repertoires. A TCS score was defined as the ratio of F50 (clonal expansion) to E x V (chaos), with BLOSUM62-based TCRdist applied between CDR3 peptides within each V-J. Welch's t-statistics and random forest reduced roughly 530 V-J features to around 14, which were used in a naive Bayes classifier (R e1071). TCRdb applied fastp at Q25 and MiXCR to the public reads, then kept only in-frame beta chains. When rows share a CDR3 protein, they turn into one entry using the most common DNA and genes. Clone size and V and J calls follow TCRdb, not the original study. This sample gives about 410,000 distinct CDR3 sequences in total; about 15% of them show up just once. The ten largest account for less than 15% of the sample.

Broad study findings and their caveats: A model built on a 13 V-J signature distinguished ophthalmopathy from stable hyperthyroidism, reaching roughly 88% sensitivity and under 84% specificity in cross-validation and 80%/75% in testing. Most expanded thyroid clonotypes (frequency above 0.001) were also found in blood, which suggests that blood repertoires may mirror thyroid immune responses. No statistical method was used to set the sample size in advance, and investigators knew the group allocation. During validation, the model predicted progression to ophthalmopathy a median of roughly six months ahead of onset, with 70.59% sensitivity and 72.22% specificity.

The junction carries 13 bases between V and J, which are trimmed by 1 base and 0 bases respectively. CDR3 length: 16 amino acids, cysteine to phenylalanine. This entry keeps only the CDR3 DNA: 48 bases, framed from base 1. As encoded in the germline V gene, CDR1 is MNHNS while CDR2 is SASEGT. Notes on this clonotype: Its antigen is currently not known. Per-base quality was not reported, and no clone a single base away is much larger than it.

This receptor was identified in a man aged 18-30 years with Graves' ophthalmopathy. The sequencing input was blood. Rearrangement joined TRBV6-1 to TRBJ2-7, with no reliable assignment of the D segment. The nucleotides read TGTGCCAGCAGTGAAGAAGGGAACCCGAGCTCCTACGAGCAGTACTTC. Translated, it gives CASSEEGNPSSYEQYF.